A selection of T cell receptor beta chains follows, all from one sample in a study of blood T cell repertoires in COVID-19. The assay was immunoSEQ multiplex PCR, and TCRdb's table has in-frame clones only and misses some. This table has 310,000 or so clones, about 90% appearing once. The sample was peripheral blood. The receptors were gathered from a woman in her 30s who had recovered from COVID-19. CDR3s include the opening cysteine and the closing phenylalanine or tryptophan. The order of the fields is clone size, J gene, D gene, V gene, CDR3 protein, CDR3 DNA. The D gene is left open where the match is weak. A clone size is listed for some rows: how often the clone was seen (once, few, many), or a class if it is expanded.

-	TRBJ2-1	-	TRBV29-1	CSVGRGGYLNEQFF	TGCAGCGTTGGGCGTGGGGGGTACCTCAATGAGCAGTTCTTC
-	TRBJ2-1	TRBD1	TRBV5-6	CASSLGDRVYNEQFF	TGTGCCAGCAGCTTAGGGGACAGGGTCTACAATGAGCAGTTCTTC
-	TRBJ2-4	-	TRBV5-4	CASSEPTRDNNIQYF	TGTGCCAGCAGCGAACCAACGAGGGACAACAACATTCAGTACTTC
-	TRBJ2-3	-	TRBV14	CASSFQRHTQYF	TGTGCCAGCAGTTTTCAGCGGCATACGCAGTATTTT
-	TRBJ2-7	-	TRBV9	CASSEGGVADSYEQYF	TGTGCCAGCAGCGAGGGGGGGGTAGCAGACTCCTACGAGCAGTACTTC
-	TRBJ1-2	TRBD1	TRBV6-5	CASSYGTGGMGYTF	TGTGCCAGCAGTTACGGGACAGGGGGCATGGGCTACACCTTC
-	TRBJ2-7	TRBD1	TRBV11-2	CASSLRRTGYEQYF	TGTGCCAGCAGCTTGCGTCGGACAGGCTACGAGCAGTACTTC
-	TRBJ2-6	TRBD2	TRBV19	CASSRTSGSFGANVLTF	TGTGCCAGTAGCCGGACTAGCGGGAGCTTTGGGGCCAACGTCCTGACTTTC
once	TRBJ2-7	-	TRBV6-2/TRBV6-3	CASSYSGSRYEQYF	TGTGCCAGCAGTTACTCCGGGAGTCGGTACGAGCAGTACTTC
-	TRBJ2-1	TRBD2	TRBV19	CASSIGLGEGGEQFF	TGTGCCAGTAGTATCGGGTTGGGGGAGGGAGGTGAGCAGTTCTTC
-	TRBJ2-7	TRBD2	TRBV11-2	CASSRSGGAEYEQYF	TGTGCCAGCAGCCGATCGGGGGGGGCTGAGTACGAGCAGTACTTC
-	TRBJ1-1	TRBD1	TRBV4-2	CASSPDRGLNTEAFF	TGTGCCAGCAGCCCCGACAGGGGCCTGAACACTGAAGCTTTCTTT
-	TRBJ1-6	-	TRBV19	CASSSGTKDSPLHF	TGTGCCAGTAGTTCCGGGACAAAGGATTCACCCCTCCACTTT
-	TRBJ2-4	TRBD2	TRBV3-1/TRBV3-2	CASSQVTSGVNIQYF	TGTGCCAGCAGCCAAGTTACAAGCGGGGTAAACATTCAGTACTTC
-	TRBJ2-7	-	TRBV7-3	CASSSIRYSEQYF	TGTGCCAGCAGCTCCATTCGGTATTCCGAGCAGTACTTC
-	TRBJ1-2	-	TRBV6-5	CASSRKTFGYTF	TGTGCCAGCAGCCGAAAGACTTTTGGCTACACCTTC
-	TRBJ1-2	TRBD1	TRBV5-1	CASSSSWDSLQGYTF	TGCGCCAGCAGTTCTTCATGGGACAGCTTACAGGGCTACACCTTC
-	TRBJ2-7	-	TRBV5-6	CASSFDRSTYEQYF	TGTGCCAGCAGCTTCGACAGATCGACCTACGAGCAGTACTTC
-	TRBJ2-5	-	TRBV7-9	CASSEERGTYQGTQYF	TGTGCCAGCTCTGAGGAGAGGGGGACGTACCAAGGGACCCAGTACTTC
-	TRBJ1-6	-	TRBV13	CASSLRTLPSPLHF	TGTGCCAGCAGCTTAAGAACACTACCCTCACCCCTCCACTTT
-	TRBJ2-6	TRBD1	TRBV5-1	CASSQTGVGANVLTF	TGCGCCAGCAGTCAGACAGGGGTCGGGGCCAACGTCCTGACTTTC
-	TRBJ1-2	-	TRBV7-9	CASSGPSRSNYGYTF	TGTGCCAGCTCTGGGCCAAGTCGGTCTAACTATGGCTACACCTTC
-	TRBJ2-7	TRBD1	TRBV6-5	CASSSGDRVYEQYF	TGTGCCAGCAGCTCCGGGGACAGGGTCTACGAGCAGTACTTC
many	TRBJ1-1	TRBD1	TRBV7-2	CASTPGQGYTEAFF	TGTGCCAGCACCCCGGGACAGGGATACACTGAAGCTTTCTTT
-	TRBJ1-2	TRBD1	TRBV19	CASSIEDRVYGYTF	TGTGCCAGTAGTATAGAGGACAGGGTCTATGGCTACACCTTC
-	TRBJ2-2	-	TRBV18	CASSPNPRAAGGELFF	TGTGCCAGCTCACCTAATCCCAGGGCAGCGGGCGGGGAGCTGTTTTTT
-	TRBJ1-1	TRBD1	TRBV28	CASSLTRGRTEAFF	TGTGCCAGCAGTTTGACCAGGGGGAGAACTGAAGCTTTCTTT
-	TRBJ2-5	TRBD2	TRBV6-1	CASSVGPLAGLQETQYF	TGTGCCAGCAGTGTTGGGCCTTTAGCGGGGCTCCAAGAGACCCAGTACTTC
few	TRBJ1-6	-	TRBV15	CATSRDKGAPLHF	TGTGCCACCAGCAGAGACAAGGGAGCACCCCTCCACTTT
-	TRBJ1-1	-	TRBV29-1	CSVGGGEAFF	TGCAGCGTCGGAGGAGGGGAAGCTTTCTTT
-	TRBJ2-1	-	TRBV7-3	CASRLNLLGDNEQFF	TGTGCCAGCAGACTTAACCTACTAGGAGACAATGAGCAGTTCTTC
-	TRBJ1-1	TRBD1	TRBV6-5	CASRETGGVTEAFF	TGTGCCAGCAGGGAGACAGGGGGGGTCACTGAAGCTTTCTTT
once	TRBJ2-1	TRBD1	TRBV12-5	CASGLVKGAPGNEQFF	TGTGCTAGTGGTTTGGTGAAGGGGGCGCCGGGGAATGAGCAGTTCTTC
-	TRBJ2-7	TRBD1	TRBV15	CATSRGPNRGRAGEQYF	TGTGCCACCAGCAGAGGCCCGAACAGGGGGCGAGCTGGCGAGCAGTACTTC
-	TRBJ2-2	TRBD2	TRBV5-1	CASSLRVAGAATKGELFF	TGCGCCAGCAGCTTGAGGGTAGCGGGAGCCGCCACAAAGGGGGAGCTGTTTTTT
-	TRBJ2-7	TRBD2	TRBV7-6	CASSAQGPPGGEQYF	TGTGCCAGCAGCGCTCAGGGACCCCCGGGGGGGGAGCAGTACTTC
few	TRBJ1-2	-	TRBV2	CASSEGPNYGYTF	TGTGCCAGCAGTGAGGGGCCTAACTATGGCTACACCTTC
-	TRBJ2-2	TRBD2	TRBV24-1	CATSDPPGGTGELFF	TGTGCCACCAGTGATCCTCCGGGGGGTACCGGGGAGCTGTTTTTT
few	TRBJ2-7	-	TRBV9	CASSRDSYEQYF	TGTGCCAGCAGCCGGGACTCCTACGAGCAGTACTTC
-	TRBJ2-2	-	TRBV6-5	CASSYYRSTGELFF	TGTGCCAGCAGTTACTACAGGAGCACCGGGGAGCTGTTTTTT
-	TRBJ2-1	-	TRBV24-1	CATREGTYNEQFF	TGTGCCACTAGAGAGGGAACCTACAATGAGCAGTTCTTC
once	TRBJ2-1	TRBD2	TRBV3-1/TRBV3-2	CASSQGFGLAGGKGEQFF	TGTGCCAGCAGCCAAGGGTTCGGGCTAGCGGGGGGGAAGGGTGAGCAGTTCTTC
-	TRBJ1-2	-	TRBV5-4	CASSLRAGSNYGYTF	TGTGCCAGCAGCTTGAGAGCAGGCTCGAACTATGGCTACACCTTC
once	TRBJ1-2	-	TRBV28	CASSFAGLRSGYTF	TGTGCCAGCAGTTTCGCGGGGCTGAGAAGTGGCTACACCTTC
few	TRBJ2-7	-	TRBV7-2	CASSLGRGGRSYEQYF	TGTGCCAGCAGCTTAGGTCGCGGGGGCCGCTCCTACGAGCAGTACTTC